This T cell receptor beta chain was observed in a study of glioma-infiltrating T cells after dendritic cell vaccination. At the level of the study: At biweekly intervals, patients got three intradermal dendritic cell vaccine injections. Study-wide results and caveats: Only a small number of patients had complete blood and tumor samples.

CDR1 is SGHDT, CDR2 YYEEEE, per germline. The CDR3 contains 13 residues. V gave up 4 bases and J gave up 10 bases, with 12 bases separating them. This clone was seen only once. Its antigen is unidentified. This sample includes further DNA sequences coding for the same CDR3. The table came from immunoSEQ multiplex PCR; TCRdb's copy has only in-frame clones and leaves some out. The sample shows some 70,000 clones, 81% of them seen only once. The clonotype originates from a human donor with glioblastoma. The chain couples TRBV5-6 to TRBJ1-6; no firm D call. Sequenced here: blood, sampled before dendritic cell vaccination. CDR3 sequence: CASSLTETSPLHF. The CDR3 DNA is TGTGCCAGCAGCCTAACAGAGACCTCACCCCTCCACTTT.